The source of this T cell receptor (beta chain) is a study of T cells in Graves' hyperthyroidism and ophthalmopathy. Amplification of TCR beta CDR3 regions was performed using RNA transcripts as template. The HTBI primer set was used in a first-round RT-PCR of the TCR CDR3. TCRdb fed the multiplex PCR reads into MiXCR, producing one record per CDR3 protein. The repertoire includes around 350,000 distinct CDR3 sequences, around 13% of them detected once, and around 9.2% sits in the top ten. The CDR3 has 15 amino acids. CDR1 MNHEY and CDR2 SVGAGI come from the germline V gene. The V and J ends lost 2 bases and 2 bases, in that order; junction bases with no gene match: 3.

The rearrangement joins TRBV6-5 to TRBJ1-5; the match to TRBD1 covers 7 bases. The sample consisted of blood. This sequence was found in a woman aged 18-29 years with Graves' hyperthyroidism. CDR3 sequence (DNA): TGTGCCAGCAGTTACCACCAGGGGGGCAATCAGCCCCAGCATTTT. Its protein is CASSYHQGGNQPQHF.